The clone carrying this TCR beta chain has just a few counts. Its specificity is unknown. This CDR3 has 16 amino acids. The germline CDR1 and CDR2 sequences are MNHEY and SMNVEV (reference sequence). Trimming took off 6 bases at V and 0 bases at J, with 15 bases between the two ends. The data originate from a study of T cell repertoires in cytomegalovirus infection. Looking at the study overall: CMV epitopes used comprised recently identified HLA-C-restricted ones and well-studied HLA-B-restricted ones. General study points: It was HLA-C-restricted CMV-specific TCR beta clonotypes that dominated the response ex vivo. There were carriers of CMV plus the relevant HLA, and cumulative public TCR beta family frequency identified them.

TCRdb itself ran the reads through MiXCR, one entry per CDR3 protein. Found here are approximately 110,000 distinct CDR3 sequences, around 45% of them singletons; the top ten hold just under 75%. This clonotype originated in a human donor in good health (CMV status not recorded). Some clones in this sample may be carry-over from other donors' samples. Sequenced material: CD8+ T cells from cultured PBMCs, taken from culture after CMV antigen stimulation. V and J are TRBV27 and TRBJ2-1; no firm D call. In DNA, the CDR3 is TGTGCCAGCAGCTCCCTAGGTTCCTTCTCCTACAATGAGCAGTTCTTC. Its protein product is CASSSLGSFSYNEQFF.